This TCR beta chain stems from a study of blood T cells in healthy people across ages. Study observations and caveats: Expanded clonotype changes were possibly confounded by unknown donor CMV status. It was the long-lived donors that had more naive CD4+ cells and higher diversity than aged donors.

Next came a second PCR, run for roughly 7 to 12 cycles, which used a sample-barcoded 5' primer along with a J-beta primer mix. MiXCR was run by TCRdb on the 5' RACE reads, yielding one entry per CDR3 protein. The profile shows more than 1 million distinct CDR3 sequences, 40% to 50% of them singletons. CDR3 size: 14 residues. Losses at the gene ends were 2 bases for V and 6 bases for J; bases not matched to a gene: 7. Germline V gives CDR1 MNHEY, CDR2 SMNVEV (reference sequence). Turning to this clonotype: Its antigen is unidentified.

A minimum of 5 micrograms of total RNA was extracted per sample. The clonotype comes from a woman aged 55-69 years in good health. Sequencing input: blood. The chain links TRBV27 to TRBJ2-7; 7 bases fit TRBD2. In DNA form, the CDR3 reads TGTGCCAGCAGTTTAAGGGAGGGCCTGGGCGAGCAGTACTTC. Its translation is CASSLREGLGEQYF.